The T cell receptor beta chain described here comes from a study of cytomegalovirus exposure and HLA in healthy donors. The PCR ran on 60 Vbeta and 13 Jbeta primers. The table came from immunoSEQ multiplex PCR; TCRdb's copy has only in-frame clones and leaves some out. Here the sample spans approximately 150,000 clones, 79% being singletons. The CDR3 length is 16 residues. From germline, CDR1 is SNHLY and CDR2 FYNNEI. Trimming removed 0 bases at V and 7 bases at J, with 16 bases between. Study results and caveats: Within an earlier analysis, most TCR beta V segments proved productive either about 90% or about 30% of the time. Some public TCRs appeared in many individuals, while most sequences were rare.

A note on this clone: Its antigen remains unknown.

Sequencing was carried out using PBMCs. The TCR was taken from a man aged 35-49 years in good health and CMV-seronegative. The chain links TRBV2 to TRBJ2-4; tentatively, D is TRBD1 (6 bases). In nucleotides, the CDR3 is TGTGCCAGCAGTGAAGCGCTGGGCAGGGGCAGTAACATTCAGTACTTC. Protein product: CASSEALGRGSNIQYF.